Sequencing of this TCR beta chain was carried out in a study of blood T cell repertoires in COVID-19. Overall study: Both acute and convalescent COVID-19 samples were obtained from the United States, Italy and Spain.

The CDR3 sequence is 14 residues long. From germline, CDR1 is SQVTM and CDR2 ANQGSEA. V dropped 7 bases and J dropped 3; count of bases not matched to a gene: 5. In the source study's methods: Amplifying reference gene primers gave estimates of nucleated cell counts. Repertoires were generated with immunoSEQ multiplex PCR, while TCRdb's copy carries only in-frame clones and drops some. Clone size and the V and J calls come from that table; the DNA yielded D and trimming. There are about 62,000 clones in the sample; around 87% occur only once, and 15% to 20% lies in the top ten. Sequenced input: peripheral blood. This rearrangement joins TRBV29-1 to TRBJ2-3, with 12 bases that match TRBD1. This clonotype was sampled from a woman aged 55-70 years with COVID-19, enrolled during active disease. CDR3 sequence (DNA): TGCAGCGGTGGGGACAGGGGGCGAACAGATACGCAGTATTTT. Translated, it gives CSGGDRGRTDTQYF.